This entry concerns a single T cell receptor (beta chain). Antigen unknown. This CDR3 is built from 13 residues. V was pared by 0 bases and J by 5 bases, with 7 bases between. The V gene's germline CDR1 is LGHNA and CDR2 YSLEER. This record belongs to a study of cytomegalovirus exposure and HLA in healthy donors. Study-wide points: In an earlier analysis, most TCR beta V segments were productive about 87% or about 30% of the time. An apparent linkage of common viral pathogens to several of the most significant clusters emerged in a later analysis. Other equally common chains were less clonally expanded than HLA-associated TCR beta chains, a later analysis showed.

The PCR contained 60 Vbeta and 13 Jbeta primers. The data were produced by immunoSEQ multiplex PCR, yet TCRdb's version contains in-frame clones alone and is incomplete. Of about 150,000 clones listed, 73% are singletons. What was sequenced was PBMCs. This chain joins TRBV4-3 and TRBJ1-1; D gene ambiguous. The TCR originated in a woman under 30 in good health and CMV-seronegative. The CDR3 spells CASSQERETEAFF. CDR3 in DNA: TGCGCCAGCAGCCAAGAGAGGGAAACTGAAGCTTTCTTT.